This TCR beta chain originates from a study of vaccination and CD4 T cells after COVID-19. Germline loops: CDR1 DFQATT, CDR2 SNEGSKA (reference sequence). The length of the CDR3 is 14 residues. V was shortened by 5 bases and J by 3 bases, with 17 bases between the two germline ends. Documented treatment: 10-day PBMC culture with coronavirus spike peptide pools or control peptides (ViraFEST assay). The Oncomine TCR Beta short-read assay was what sequenced the DNA obtained from cultured CD4+ T cells. TCRdb redid the calling of the PCR reads with MiXCR, one entry per CDR3 protein. The sample includes tens of thousands of distinct CDR3 sequences, roughly two fifths seen only once; the top ten take 14%. General study results and limits: The great majority, 304 of 307 vaccine-specific clones, proved spike mono-reactive in convalescent patients.

About this clonotype: Its antigen remains unidentified.

Sequencing input: CD4+ T cells from blood, cultured in vitro. The receptor comes from a human donor who had recovered from COVID-19. The chain combines TRBV20-1 with TRBJ2-7; D gene unclear. The CDR3 sequence is CSAARDSNRYEQYF. In DNA, the CDR3 is TGCAGTGCTGCCCGAGACTCAAACCGCTACGAGCAGTACTTC.